This TCR beta chain was sequenced for a study of immune evolution from preneoplasia to lung adenocarcinoma. The protocol was immunoSEQ multiplex PCR, while the TCRdb copy is restricted to in-frame clones and leaves out a portion. The sample shows about 10,000 clones, 70% to 80% of them seen only once. This clone was seen a handful of times. Its specificity is not known. The germline V gene has CDR1 SGDLS and CDR2 YYNGEE. This CDR3 has 16 residues. Trimming pared 4 bases from V and 3 bases from J, leaving 14 bases between. Notes on the study in general: Later-stage lesions seemingly showed higher T cell density and diversity than normal lung. T cell clonality was higher in KRAS-mutant than EGFR-mutant or wild-type nodules.

The sample comprised FFPE minimally invasive lung adenocarcinoma tissue. The sequence was obtained from a person in their 70s with lung adenocarcinoma. V usage is TRBV9 and J usage is TRBJ2-6; tentatively, D is TRBD2 (6 bases). CDR3 in DNA: TGTGCCAGCAGCTCGAGGGGCGGGGTTGGGGCCAACGTCCTGACTTTC. This encodes CASSSRGGVGANVLTF.